This T cell receptor beta chain is drawn from a study of blood T cells in healthy people across ages. A sample-barcoded 5' primer and a J-beta primer mix were used in a second PCR of about 7 to 12 cycles. Every molecule of cDNA carried a tag from a template-switch adaptor with 12 random nucleotides. TCRdb processed the 5' RACE reads anew with MiXCR; each CDR3 protein has one entry. The table shows 1.5 million to 2 million distinct CDR3 sequences, with around half occurring only once. The study's findings and limits: Unsorted PBMC input precluded a conclusive naive versus antigen-experienced comparison. Comparison with aged donors showed that long-lived donors had more naive CD4+ cells and higher diversity.

Concerning this clonotype itself: Its antigen is not identified.

Roughly 10 milliliters of peripheral blood were drawn from each donor. Unmatched junction bases numbered 5, after V lost 5 bases and J lost 12 bases. The V gene's germline CDR1 is LNHDA and CDR2 SQIVND (reference sequence). This CDR3 has 12 amino acids. This chain joins TRBV19 and TRBJ2-4, with 9 bases identical to TRBD1. Input material: blood. The source is a woman in her 40s in good health. CDR3 sequence (DNA): TGTGCCAGTAGTTCCCGACAGGGGGATCAGTACTTC. Protein: CASSSRQGDQYF.